The sample holds a few counts of the clone carrying this TCR beta chain. Its antigen remains unknown. This sample was included in a study of STAT5B mutations in CD4+ large granular lymphocyte leukemia. Points from the study as a whole: Compared with healthy controls (2/35), patient top clones favored TRBV06 (8/27). No patients shared main leukemic clonotypes, though less than 30% appeared at low frequency elsewhere. CD4-sorted patient repertoires seemed more clonal than healthy CD4+ repertoires. Without HLA matching, higher CD4+ than CD8+ T-LGLL clonality could reflect small sample size.

Method: immunoSEQ multiplex PCR; TCRdb's copy keeps in-frame clones and lacks some. This table holds about 31,000 clones, about two thirds found once. This CDR3 has 13 amino acids. The germline gives CDR1 LNHDA, CDR2 SQIVND (reference sequence). V lost 7 bases and J lost 1, with 10 bases in between. This receptor was obtained from a human donor in good health. Sequences were obtained from CD4+ T cells from blood buffy coats. This rearrangement joins TRBV19 to TRBJ1-1, with D possibly matching TRBD1 (6 bases). Here the CDR3 reads CASKGGWNTEAFF. CDR3 nucleotides: TGTGCCAGTAAGGGGGGGTGGAACACTGAAGCTTTCTTT.